The present entry profiles one T cell receptor (beta chain) with its context. This sample stems from a study of blood T cell repertoires in COVID-19. Libraries were prepared by immunoSEQ multiplex PCR; TCRdb keeps only in-frame clonotypes and omits some of them. This table has approximately 240,000 clones, roughly 80% appearing once. Trimming removed 6 bases from V and 6 bases from J, with 17 bases in between. The CDR3 spans 14 residues. CDR1 is LNHDA and CDR2 is SQIVND in the germline V gene (reference sequence). The source of this sequence is a woman aged 55-70 years with acute or convalescent COVID-19. The sequencing input was peripheral blood. This chain joins TRBV19 and TRBJ1-2, with D perhaps matching TRBD1 (6 bases). In nucleotides, the CDR3 is TGTGCCAGTAGCCGCCCAGGGGCGGAGAATGGCTACACCTTC. Its protein product is CASSRPGAENGYTF.